This T cell receptor beta chain was obtained from a study of identical twins. General observations from the study: Abundant beta clonotypes from cord blood bore fewer insertions; memory repertoires lacked this pattern. It was out-of-frame TCR alpha sharing in monozygotic twins that models underestimated. Partial confounding of zero-insertion analyses by invariant MAIT and iNKT cells was possible. Beta out-of-frame sequences showed weaker excess twin sharing.

This clonotype was seen at least ten times. Its antigen is undetermined. The germline gene is not matched at one end of the junction; a read error may be the cause. The CDR3 totals 13 residues. The germline gives CDR1 SGHRS, CDR2 YFSETQ. TCRdb re-called the 5' RACE reads through MiXCR, storing one row per CDR3 protein. The sample yields around 1.7 million distinct CDR3 sequences, around 29% seen once. This TCR came from a newborn girl in good health. The chain uses TRBV5-1 and TRBJ2-7, with D maybe TRBD2 (6 bases). The sample comprised cord blood. The CDR3 here is CASSFGGSYEQYF. The CDR3 DNA sequence: TGTGCCAGCAGTTTCGGGGGCTCCTACGAGCAGTACTTC.